The TCR beta chain under discussion was sequenced for a study of T cell repertoires in cytomegalovirus infection. Background on the study: Through public TCR beta signatures, both CMV infection and matching HLA type were indicated. Notes on the study in general: HLA-C-restricted CMV clonotypes gave the most frequent clonotype in two of eight donors.

TCRdb re-derived calls from the reads in MiXCR, one entry per CDR3 protein. The sample has roughly 920,000 distinct CDR3 sequences, about a third seen once. To note about this clonotype: The antigen remains undetermined.

The CDR3 spans 12 residues. Germline lookup yields CDR1 SGHDN and CDR2 FVKESK. The V and J ends lost 10 bases and 5 bases respectively, with 15 bases between them. The chain employs TRBV14 and TRBJ2-7, with a possible D match to TRBD1 (5 bases). The TCR originated in a human donor in good health (CMV status not recorded). Some clones in this sample may be carry-over from other donors' samples. This specimen consisted of cultured CD8+ T cells from PBMCs, obtained from culture after CMV antigen stimulation. Written as DNA, the CDR3 is TGTGCCAACAGTCCAGGGTTCAACGAGCAGTACTTC. This sequence encodes CANSPGFNEQYF.